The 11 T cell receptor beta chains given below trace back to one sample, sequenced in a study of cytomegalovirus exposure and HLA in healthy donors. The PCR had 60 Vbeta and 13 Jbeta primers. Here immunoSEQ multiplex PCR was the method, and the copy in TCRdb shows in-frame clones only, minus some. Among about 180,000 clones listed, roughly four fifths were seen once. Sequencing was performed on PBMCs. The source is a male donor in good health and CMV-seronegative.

The CDR3 DNA is TGCGCCAGCAGCCAAGACAGGGCCACGAACACCGGGGAGCTGTTTTTT. It specifies CASSQDRATNTGELFF. The chain couples TRBV4-1 to TRBJ2-2; a weak D match, TRBD1 (5 bases). Trimming cost V 0 bases and J 0 bases, with 8 bases left between them. CDR3 length equals 16 residues. Per germline, CDR1 MGHRA and CDR2 YSYEKL.

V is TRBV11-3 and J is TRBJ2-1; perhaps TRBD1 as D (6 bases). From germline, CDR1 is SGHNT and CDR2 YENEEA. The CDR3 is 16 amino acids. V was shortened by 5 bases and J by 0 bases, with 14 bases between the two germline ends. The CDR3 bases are TGTGCCAGCAGCCTAACAGGGACAAGCTCCTACAATGAGCAGTTCTTC. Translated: CASSLTGTSSYNEQFF.

The CDR3, as DNA: TGTGCCAGCAGTGAAACCAGGGGGTTTACCTCTGGGGCCAACGTCCTGACTTTC. Protein sequence: CASSETRGFTSGANVLTF. The J gene is TRBJ2-6, the V gene TRBV6-1, with 7 nucleotides matching TRBD1. CDR3 length: 18 residues. With 2 bases clipped from V and 0 bases from J, the junction kept 7 bases outside the gene matches. From germline, CDR1 is MNHNS and CDR2 SASEGT.

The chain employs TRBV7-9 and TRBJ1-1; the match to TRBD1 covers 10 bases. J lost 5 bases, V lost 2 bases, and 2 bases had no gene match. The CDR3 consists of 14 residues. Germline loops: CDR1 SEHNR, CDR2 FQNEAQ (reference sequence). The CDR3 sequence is CASSLRDRGTEAFF. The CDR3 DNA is TGTGCCAGCAGCTTAAGGGACAGGGGAACTGAAGCTTTCTTT.

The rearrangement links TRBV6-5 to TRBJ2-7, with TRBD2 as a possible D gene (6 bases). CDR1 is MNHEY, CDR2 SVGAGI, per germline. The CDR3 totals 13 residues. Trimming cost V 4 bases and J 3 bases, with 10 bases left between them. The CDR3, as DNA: TGTGCCAGCAGTTCGGGACTGATCTACGAGCAGTACTTC. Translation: CASSSGLIYEQYF.

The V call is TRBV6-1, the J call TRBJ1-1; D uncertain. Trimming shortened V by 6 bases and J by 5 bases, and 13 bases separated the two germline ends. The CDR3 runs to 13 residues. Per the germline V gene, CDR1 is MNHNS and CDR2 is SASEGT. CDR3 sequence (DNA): TGTGCCAGCAGGAACTCGGCGGGGACTGAAGCTTTCTTT. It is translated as CASRNSAGTEAFF.

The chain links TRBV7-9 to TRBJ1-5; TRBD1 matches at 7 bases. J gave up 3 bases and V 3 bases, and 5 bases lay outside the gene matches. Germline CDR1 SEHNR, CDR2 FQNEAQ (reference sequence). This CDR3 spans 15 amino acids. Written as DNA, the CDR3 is TGTGCCAGCAGCTTGGGCGGGACAGACAATCAGCCCCAGCATTTT. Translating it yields CASSLGGTDNQPQHF.

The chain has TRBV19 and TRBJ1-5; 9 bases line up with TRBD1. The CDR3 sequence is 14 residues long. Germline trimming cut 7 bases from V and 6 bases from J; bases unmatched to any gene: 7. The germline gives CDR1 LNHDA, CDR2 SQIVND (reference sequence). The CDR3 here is CASTNTGGSQPQHF. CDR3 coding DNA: TGTGCCAGTACCAACACAGGGGGCTCTCAGCCCCAGCATTTT.

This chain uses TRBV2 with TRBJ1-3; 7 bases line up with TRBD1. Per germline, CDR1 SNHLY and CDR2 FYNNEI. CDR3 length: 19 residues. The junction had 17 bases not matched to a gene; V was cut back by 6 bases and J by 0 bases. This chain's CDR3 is CASSVPGQRYQSSGNTIYF. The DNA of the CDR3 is TGTGCCAGCAGCGTTCCGGGACAGCGCTACCAAAGCTCTGGAAACACCATATATTTT.

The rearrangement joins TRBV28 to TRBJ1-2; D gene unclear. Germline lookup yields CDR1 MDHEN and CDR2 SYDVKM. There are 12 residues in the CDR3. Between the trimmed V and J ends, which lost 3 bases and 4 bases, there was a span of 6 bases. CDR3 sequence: CASSLRAYGYTF. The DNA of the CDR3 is TGTGCCAGCAGTTTGCGAGCCTATGGCTACACCTTC.

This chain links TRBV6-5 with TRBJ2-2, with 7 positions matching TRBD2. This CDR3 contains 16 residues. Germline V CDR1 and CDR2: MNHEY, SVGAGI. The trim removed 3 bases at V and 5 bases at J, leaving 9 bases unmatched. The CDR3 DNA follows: TGTGCCAGCAGTTATGGGGGGAGGGCCAGTACCGGGGAGCTGTTTTTT. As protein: CASSYGGRASTGELFF.